This T cell receptor (beta chain) was observed in a study of cytomegalovirus exposure and HLA in healthy donors. V dropped 5 bases and J dropped 0; count of bases not matched to a gene: 10. CDR1 and CDR2 from the germline V gene are KGHSY and FQNENV. This CDR3 contains 18 residues. This clone has only a few counts. Its antigen is currently unknown. Study-wide results and limits: Links to common viral pathogens appeared, in a later analysis, for several of the most significant clusters. It was shown in a later analysis that HLA-associated TCR beta chains were more clonally expanded than other, equally common chains.

The primer mix had 60 Vbeta and 13 Jbeta primers. Repertoires were generated with immunoSEQ multiplex PCR, while TCRdb's copy carries only in-frame clones and drops some. This sample yields 140,000 or so clones, of which roughly 85% are seen a single time; roughly 3.5% belongs to the top ten. The sequenced sample consisted of PBMCs. The rearrangement uses TRBV16 and TRBJ2-6, with 7 bases fitting TRBD1. This clonotype originated in a male donor in good health and CMV-seronegative. The CDR3 sequence is CASSGREGAPSGANVLTF. CDR3 coding DNA: TGTGCCAGCAGCGGGCGTGAGGGGGCGCCCTCTGGGGCCAACGTCCTGACTTTC.